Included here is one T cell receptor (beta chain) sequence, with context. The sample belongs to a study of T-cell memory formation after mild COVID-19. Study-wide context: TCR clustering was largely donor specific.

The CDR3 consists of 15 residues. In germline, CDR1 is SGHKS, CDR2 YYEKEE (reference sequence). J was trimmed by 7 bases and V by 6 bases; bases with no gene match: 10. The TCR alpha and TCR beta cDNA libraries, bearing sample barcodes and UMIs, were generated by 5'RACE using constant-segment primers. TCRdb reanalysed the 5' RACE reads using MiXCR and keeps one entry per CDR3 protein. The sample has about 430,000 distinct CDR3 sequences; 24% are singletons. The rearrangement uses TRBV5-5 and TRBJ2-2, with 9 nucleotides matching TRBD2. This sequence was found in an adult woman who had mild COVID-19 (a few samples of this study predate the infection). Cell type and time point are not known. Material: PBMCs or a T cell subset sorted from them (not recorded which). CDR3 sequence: CASIQWLAGIGELFF. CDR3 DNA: TGTGCCAGCATCCAGTGGCTAGCGGGGATCGGGGAGCTGTTTTTT.